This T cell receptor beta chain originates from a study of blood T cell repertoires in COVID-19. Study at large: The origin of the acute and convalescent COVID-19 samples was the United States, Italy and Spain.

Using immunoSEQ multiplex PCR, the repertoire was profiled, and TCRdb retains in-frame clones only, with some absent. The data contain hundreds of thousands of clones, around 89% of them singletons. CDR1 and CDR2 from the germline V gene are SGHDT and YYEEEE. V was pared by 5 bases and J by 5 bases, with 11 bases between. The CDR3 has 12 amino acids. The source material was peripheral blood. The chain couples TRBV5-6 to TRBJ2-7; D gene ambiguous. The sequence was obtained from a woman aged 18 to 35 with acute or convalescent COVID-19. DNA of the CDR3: TGTGCCAGCAGTCCGGCGGCGAACGAGCAGTACTTC. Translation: CASSPAANEQYF.